The 15 T cell receptor beta chains given below trace back to one sample, sequenced in a study of cytomegalovirus exposure and HLA in healthy donors. The PCR used 60 Vbeta and 13 Jbeta primers. Clones were read by immunoSEQ multiplex PCR, and TCRdb kept only the in-frame ones, dropping some. Of approximately 80,000 clones detected, around 66% appear once; the ten largest clones hold approximately 16%. Sequencing was done on a sample of PBMCs. The receptor set was obtained from a woman between 35 and 50 years old in good health and CMV-seropositive.

The J gene is TRBJ2-4, the V gene TRBV28, with TRBD1 identical over 11 bases. With V trimmed by 5 bases and J by 3 bases, 9 bases remained unmatched. Germline CDR1 reads MDHEN; CDR2 reads SYDVKM. This CDR3 is built from 17 residues. The CDR3 reads CASSVDRGHVGKNIQYF. The CDR3 DNA is TGTGCCAGCAGTGTGGACAGGGGGCATGTGGGCAAAAACATTCAGTACTTC.

The chain uses TRBV6-5 and TRBJ2-7, with a tentative D call TRBD1 (5 bases). The CDR3 totals 11 residues. The germline V gene encodes CDR1 MNHEY and CDR2 SVGAGI. Trimming removed 5 bases from V and 9 bases from J, with 11 bases in between. Here the CDR3 reads CASSMGRRQYF. DNA of the CDR3: TGTGCCAGCAGTATGGGGCGTCGGCAGTACTTC.

The CDR3 DNA reads as TGTGCCAGCAGCTTGTTGCGTGAGCAGTACTTC. Its translation is CASSLLREQYF. The chain combines TRBV5-5 with TRBJ2-7, with D uncertain. The CDR3 loop spans 11 amino acids. Looked up from germline, CDR1 is SGHKS and CDR2 is YYEKEE (reference sequence). The V end was cut by 1 base, the J end by 7 bases, with 6 bases between.

This chain uses TRBV2 with TRBJ2-1; 8 nucleotides match TRBD1. The V segment lost 8 bases and the J segment 8 bases; nucleotides outside the gene matches: 14. Germline CDR1 SNHLY, CDR2 FYNNEI. The CDR3 covers 15 residues. CDR3 amino acids: CASRKQGVILDEQFF. The CDR3, as DNA: TGTGCCAGCCGAAAACAGGGGGTCATTCTCGATGAGCAGTTCTTC.

The chain combines TRBV9 with TRBJ2-7; 11 bases align to TRBD2. The CDR3 contains 15 residues. Germline V gene data show CDR1 as SGDLS and CDR2 as YYNGEE. V trimming: 7 bases; J trimming: 3 bases; junction bases outside the gene matches: 9. CDR3 loop: CASCERLAGCYEQYF. For the CDR3, the DNA is TGTGCCAGCTGTGAACGACTAGCGGGGTGCTACGAGCAGTACTTC.

V is TRBV28 and J is TRBJ2-2; 10 bases line up with TRBD1. Losses at the gene ends were 5 bases for V and 4 bases for J; bases not matched to a gene: 10. The CDR3 covers 17 residues. CDR1 is MDHEN, CDR2 SYDVKM, per germline. The CDR3 DNA reads as TGTGCCAGCAGTACCTCCCGGGGACAGGGGCTCACCGGGGAGCTGTTTTTT. It translates to CASSTSRGQGLTGELFF. The full variable domain, in which reference TRBV28 and TRBJ2-2 provide the parts outside the CDR3, is DVKVTQSSRYLVKRTGEKVFLECVQDMDHENMFWYRQDPGLGLRLIYFSYDVKMKEKGDIPEGYSVSREKKERFSLILESASTNQTSMYLCASSTSRGQGLTGELFFGEGSRLTVL.

The chain employs TRBV11-3 and TRBJ2-1, with 9 nucleotides matching TRBD2. CDR1 is SGHNT, CDR2 YENEEA, per germline. The CDR3 is made up of 16 amino acids. Trimming at V came to 3 bases and at J to 10 bases, leaving 13 bases not matched to a gene. The CDR3 DNA reads as TGTGCCAGCAGCTTTGGGGGAGCGGGAGGTTCCACGGAGCAGTTCTTC. Residues: CASSFGGAGGSTEQFF.

The rearrangement joins TRBV10-3 to TRBJ2-1; D is unclear. Germline V gene data show CDR1 as ENHRY and CDR2 as SYGVKD. The CDR3 runs to 16 residues. Trimming shortened V by 0 bases and J by 9 bases, and 18 bases separated the two germline ends. The CDR3 sequence: CAISESNSPTLGEQFF. In nucleotides, the CDR3 is TGTGCCATCAGTGAGTCGAACAGCCCTACTCTTGGTGAGCAGTTCTTC.

This clone was seen a few times. This chain connects TRBV6-5 to TRBJ2-7, with 7 bases that match TRBD1. The CDR3 is 14 amino acids. Germline V gene data show CDR1 as MNHEY and CDR2 as SVGAGI. The trim removed 6 bases at V and 3 bases at J, leaving 8 bases unmatched. The CDR3 region has the DNA TGTGCCAGCAGGTTACCCGGGACAGACTACGAGCAGTACTTC. Protein sequence: CASRLPGTDYEQYF.

V and J are TRBV2 and TRBJ2-2; D perhaps matches TRBD2 (6 bases). Germline V CDR1 and CDR2: SNHLY, FYNNEI. The CDR3 has 16 amino acids. Trimming cost V 8 bases and J 0 bases, with 16 bases left between them. CDR3 nucleotide sequence: TGTGCCAGCTCCATAAGGAGGGTCTCGAACACCGGGGAGCTGTTTTTT. Translation: CASSIRRVSNTGELFF.

The rearrangement uses TRBV6-1 and TRBJ1-2; TRBD1 might be the D (5 bases). CDR1 MNHNS and CDR2 SASEGT come from the germline V gene. V dropped 7 bases and J dropped 5 bases, with 17 bases sitting between them. This CDR3 spans 14 amino acids. For the CDR3, the DNA is TGTGCCAGCACCCAGACTAGGGGCCCGTATGGCTACACCTTC. Translated: CASTQTRGPYGYTF.

This clone has just one count. The rearrangement uses TRBV28 and TRBJ2-3, with TRBD1 matching over 7 bases. V lost 7 bases to trimming and J lost 2 bases; unmatched junction nucleotides: 9. Germline CDR1 MDHEN, CDR2 SYDVKM. There are 15 residues in the CDR3. CDR3 sequence (DNA): TGTGCCAGCAATCTCCGGGACAGACTCACAGATACGCAGTATTTT. This gives the protein CASNLRDRLTDTQYF. Complete variable domain (other parts from reference TRBV28 and TRBJ2-3): DVKVTQSSRYLVKRTGEKVFLECVQDMDHENMFWYRQDPGLGLRLIYFSYDVKMKEKGDIPEGYSVSREKKERFSLILESASTNQTSMYLCASNLRDRLTDTQYFGPGTRLTVL.

The rearrangement uses TRBV5-1 and TRBJ2-7; D gene unclear. The CDR3 has 14 residues. The V end was cut by 2 bases, the J end by 0 bases, with 9 bases between. Germline-derived CDR1 and CDR2 are SGHRS and YFSETQ. In DNA form, the CDR3 reads TGCGCCAGCAGCTTTGCTACCCCCTCCTACGAGCAGTACTTC. This gives the protein CASSFATPSYEQYF.

This clone showed up just once. The chain has TRBV7-2 and TRBJ1-2, with 11 bases matching TRBD1. CDR1 and CDR2 from the germline V gene are SGHTA and FQGNSA. This CDR3 is 15 amino acids long. V dropped 4 bases and J dropped 7; count of bases not matched to a gene: 8. CDR3 sequence reads: CASSSSDRGLRGYTF. The CDR3 coding sequence is TGTGCCAGCAGCTCATCGGACAGGGGGCTGCGTGGCTACACCTTC.

This chain connects TRBV4-2 to TRBJ2-7; TRBD2 matches 11 bases. V was clipped by 4 bases and J by 6 bases; unmatched bases: 14. Germline V lookup: CDR1 LGHNA, CDR2 YNFKEQ. This CDR3 comprises 17 residues. The CDR3 loop is CASSPAGTSGGVSEQYF. CDR3 bases: TGTGCCAGCAGCCCCGCCGGGACTAGCGGAGGAGTGAGCGAGCAGTACTTC.